Listed here is a single TCR beta chain. What it recognizes is unknown. The record originates from a study of T cell responses to AZD1222 COVID-19 vaccine. The protocol was immunoSEQ multiplex PCR, while the TCRdb copy is restricted to in-frame clones and leaves out a portion. The table has 15,000 to 19,000 clones, around 90% seen once. Study-level results: It should be noted that donors were predominantly white British and more often female, and clonal diversity was possibly underestimated. Reportedly, close to half of spike-specific TCRs are directed against unmutated variant regions.

Second-dose recipients at about 4 or about 12 weeks were treated as one pooled group. The CDR3 is 14 amino acids. Germline lookup yields CDR1 KGHSH and CDR2 LQKENI. The V and J ends lost 2 bases and 2 bases respectively, with 10 bases between them. The material sequenced was peripheral blood, taken 28 days after the second AZD1222 dose. V is TRBV18 and J is TRBJ2-7, with no clear D. This clonotype was obtained from an adult who received the AZD1222 COVID-19 vaccine. The CDR3 loop reads CASSPDTRTYEQYF. In nucleotides, the CDR3 is TGTGCCAGCTCACCAGACACACGGACCTACGAGCAGTACTTC.